A single sample gave rise to the 24 T cell receptor beta chains below, sequenced in a study of blood T cell repertoires in COVID-19. TCRdb's copy holds only in-frame clones and misses some; the assay was immunoSEQ multiplex PCR. The repertoire includes a few hundred thousand clones, over 80% of them detected once, and 5% to 5.5% sits in the top ten. The sequencing sample was made of PBMCs or T cells enriched from blood (not recorded which). Source of these receptors: a woman aged 45 to 65 who had recovered from COVID-19.

This chain connects TRBV12-5 to TRBJ1-6, with TRBD1 identical over 7 bases. The CDR3 has 14 residues. V shed 6 bases, J shed 7 bases, and the junction held 6 bases outside the gene matches. CDR1 is LGHNT, CDR2 FRNRAP, per germline. This CDR3 reads CASGSGQSNSPLHF. In nucleotides, the CDR3 is TGTGCTAGTGGCTCGGGACAGAGCAATTCACCCCTCCACTTT.

V is TRBV7-2 and J is TRBJ1-2, with D possibly TRBD1 on 6 matching bases. V gave up 6 bases and J gave up 6 bases, with 14 bases separating them. CDR1 SGHTA and CDR2 FQGNSA come from the germline V gene. CDR3 length equals 13 residues. CDR3 residues: CASRPGTPDGYTF. Written as DNA, the CDR3 is TGTGCCAGCAGGCCAGGGACACCCGATGGCTACACCTTC.

The rearrangement joins TRBV10-2 to TRBJ2-6; TRBD1 is a possible D gene (5 bases). Germline-derived CDR1 and CDR2 are WSHSY and SAAADI. This CDR3 is built from 16 residues. The V end lost 2 bases, the J end lost 2 bases, and 10 bases lay between the germline ends. The CDR3 DNA follows: TGCGCCAGCAGTGAGAGCAGGGTGGCTGGGGCCAACGTCCTGACTTTC. This gives the protein CASSESRVAGANVLTF.

This clone has only one observation. This chain links TRBV18 with TRBJ1-3; no clear D. Germline V gene sequence: CDR1 KGHSH, CDR2 LQKENI. The V and J ends lost 2 bases and 4 bases respectively, with 21 bases between them. The CDR3 has 18 amino acids. CDR3 protein: CASSPSLPSGIRGNTIYF. The CDR3 nucleotides read TGTGCCAGCTCACCATCTTTGCCCTCCGGGATTCGGGGAAACACCATATATTTT.

The chain has TRBV28 and TRBJ1-2; 7 bases agree with TRBD1. This CDR3 has 16 residues. The trim removed 6 bases at V and 7 bases at J, leaving 17 bases unmatched. The germline CDR1 and CDR2 sequences are MDHEN and SYDVKM. The CDR3 sequence: CASRPTPGQSSGGYTF. In nucleotides, the CDR3 is TGTGCCAGCAGGCCTACTCCGGGACAGTCTTCGGGTGGCTACACCTTC.

The CDR3 protein is CASSLDGGSWQPQHF. CDR3 coding DNA: TGTGCCAGTAGCCTCGATGGAGGGTCTTGGCAGCCCCAGCATTTT. V is TRBV19 and J is TRBJ1-5; D not certain. The CDR3 runs 15 residues. Trimming cost V 6 bases and J 7 bases, with 19 bases left between them. Per germline, CDR1 LNHDA and CDR2 SQIVND (reference sequence).

V is TRBV9 and J is TRBJ1-1; D is unresolved. CDR3 size: 15 residues. Germline V gene data show CDR1 as SGDLS and CDR2 as YYNGEE. Trimming shortened V by 4 bases and J by 0 bases, and 13 bases separated the two germline ends. The CDR3 loop is CASSIGGQLNTEAFF. CDR3 DNA: TGTGCCAGCAGCATTGGCGGTCAGTTGAACACTGAAGCTTTCTTT.

This clone was seen once. The CDR3 DNA is TGTGCCAGTGTAGCGCTGGGGAATCAGCCCCAGCATTTT. It yields the protein CASVALGNQPQHF. This sequence joins TRBV19 and TRBJ1-5, with no clear D. This CDR3 is 13 amino acids long. Germline V gives CDR1 LNHDA, CDR2 SQIVND (reference sequence). Trimming cost V 8 bases and J 4 bases, with 12 bases left between them.

The chain recombines TRBV12-3 or TRBV12-4 with TRBJ2-1, with no clear D. This CDR3 spans 13 amino acids. V was cut by 5 bases and J by 5 bases, with 10 bases left in between. The CDR3 nucleotides read TGTGCCAGCAGTAATACAGTAGACAATGAGCAGTTCTTC. Protein product: CASSNTVDNEQFF.

This rearrangement joins TRBV12-3 or TRBV12-4 to TRBJ1-4, with D unclear. The CDR3 runs to 13 residues. Trimming cost V 4 bases and J 8 bases, with 11 bases left between them. Here the CDR3 DNA reads TGTGCCAGCAGTTATATCGCGGGGGAAAAACTGTTTTTT. This sequence encodes CASSYIAGEKLFF.

In this sample, this clone turned up once. The CDR3 region is CASRQGTEAFF. The DNA of the CDR3 is TGTGCCAGCAGGCAGGGCACTGAAGCTTTCTTT. V usage is TRBV6-5 and J usage is TRBJ1-1, with D perhaps matching TRBD1 (5 bases). The CDR3 length is 11 residues. Trimming shortened V by 6 bases and J by 4 bases, and 6 bases separated the two germline ends. CDR1 and CDR2 (germline): MNHEY, SVGAGI.

CDR3 region: CSGSWQAQETQYF. The CDR3 nucleotides read TGCAGCGGCTCGTGGCAGGCACAAGAGACCCAGTACTTC. V usage is TRBV29-1 and J usage is TRBJ2-5; D unclear. Trimming stripped 7 bases from V and 2 bases from J, with 14 bases between. The CDR3 length is 13 residues. Germline V lookup: CDR1 SQVTM, CDR2 ANQGSEA.

DNA for the CDR3: TGTGCCAGCAGCTTACTCGGCGGTCGCACAGATACGCAGTATTTT. Translation: CASSLLGGRTDTQYF. J is TRBJ2-3 and V is TRBV7-9, with D unclear. The V and J ends lost 2 bases and 1 base respectively, with 10 bases between them. The CDR3 length is 15 residues. Germline values: CDR1 SEHNR, CDR2 FQNEAQ (reference sequence).

The chain has TRBV11-2 and TRBJ2-7; D perhaps matches TRBD1 (6 bases). V dropped 6 bases and J dropped 5 bases, with 14 bases sitting between them. CDR1 and CDR2 from the germline V gene are SGHAT and FQNNGV. The CDR3 covers 13 residues. As DNA, the CDR3 is TGTGCCAGCAGACCGGGACAATTCGACGAGCAGTACTTC. Its protein is CASRPGQFDEQYF.

The chain has TRBV19 and TRBJ1-5, with D possibly TRBD1 on 5 matching bases. CDR3 length: 15 residues. Trimming removed 7 bases from V and 3 bases from J, with 16 bases in between. Per the germline V gene, CDR1 is LNHDA and CDR2 is SQIVND (reference sequence). CDR3 amino acids: CASKTGQKFNQPQHF. In DNA, the CDR3 is TGTGCCAGTAAAACAGGCCAGAAATTCAATCAGCCCCAGCATTTT.

This clone was seen only a few times. This chain joins TRBV7-2 and TRBJ1-1; D unclear. The CDR3 has 13 amino acids. Trimming stripped 4 bases from V and 9 bases from J, with 15 bases between. Looked up from germline, CDR1 is SGHTA and CDR2 is FQGNSA. The CDR3 loop is CASSYSTTGKAFF. For the CDR3, the DNA is TGTGCCAGCAGCTATAGTACGACGGGGAAAGCTTTCTTT.

V gene TRBV9 combines with J gene TRBJ1-3; 7 bases agree with TRBD1. Trimming took 3 bases from V and 3 from J; bases not matched to a gene: 3. CDR1 and CDR2 from the germline V gene are SGDLS and YYNGEE. The CDR3 loop spans 14 amino acids. The CDR3 sequence: CASSGDRVGNTIYF. The CDR3 DNA is TGTGCCAGCAGCGGAGACAGGGTTGGAAACACCATATATTTT. The whole variable domain, filled in from reference TRBV9 and TRBJ1-3, reads DSGVTQTPKHLITATGQRVTLRCSPRSGDLSVYWYQQSLDQGLQFLIQYYNGEERAKGNILERFSAQQFPDLHSELNLSSLELGDSALYFCASSGDRVGNTIYFGEGSWLTVV.

This sequence joins TRBV5-1 and TRBJ2-2; 9 nucleotides align to TRBD2. CDR1 and CDR2 (germline): SGHRS, YFSETQ. V shed 4 bases and J 6 bases; nucleotides not matched to a gene: 4. This CDR3 has 14 amino acids. The CDR3 loop is CASSPQRGAGELFF. As DNA, the CDR3 is TGCGCCAGCAGCCCCCAGCGGGGGGCCGGGGAGCTGTTTTTT.

This clone occurred once. CDR3 DNA: TGTGCCAGCAGCCCAGCCGGGACTCAGGGCGGCGAGCAGTACTTC. Protein: CASSPAGTQGGEQYF. The chain has TRBV6-2 or TRBV6-3 and TRBJ2-7; a possible D gene is TRBD2 (6 bases). Trimming removed 6 bases at V and 6 bases at J, with 21 bases between. Germline loops: CDR1 MNHEY, CDR2 SVGEGT. The CDR3 has 15 residues.

This clone was counted only a few times. This chain links TRBV5-1 with TRBJ2-3; 8 nucleotides match TRBD1. CDR3 size: 17 residues. Germline lookup yields CDR1 SGHRS and CDR2 YFSETQ. After removal of 0 bases from V and 0 bases from J, the junction contained 6 bases not matched to a gene. Written as DNA, the CDR3 is TGCGCCAGCAGCTTGGCCGGAACAGGGGGTAGCACAGATACGCAGTATTTT. This translates into CASSLAGTGGSTDTQYF.

The rearrangement links TRBV7-2 to TRBJ1-2; 7 nucleotides agree with TRBD1. This CDR3 is built from 13 residues. From germline, CDR1 is SGHTA and CDR2 FQGNSA. After removal of 7 bases from V and 7 bases from J, the junction contained 9 bases not matched to a gene. CDR3 loop: CASTTDRAGGYTF. CDR3 coding DNA: TGTGCCAGCACCACCGACAGGGCTGGTGGCTACACCTTC.

The chain has TRBV30 and TRBJ1-1, with 8 bases that match TRBD1. V lost 3 bases, J lost 3 bases, and 6 bases stayed unmatched. From germline, CDR1 is GTSNPN and CDR2 SVGIG (reference sequence). The CDR3 spans 14 residues. The CDR3 reads CAWRGQVGYTEAFF. DNA of the CDR3: TGTGCCTGGAGGGGACAGGTGGGCTACACTGAAGCTTTCTTT. The full variable domain, with the rest looked up from reference TRBV30 and TRBJ1-1, is SQTIHQWPATLVQPVGSPLSLECTVEGTSNPNLYWYRQAAGRGLQLLFYSVGIGQISSEVPQNLSASRPQDRQFILSSKKLLLSDSGFYLCAWRGQVGYTEAFFGQGTRLTVV.

The chain uses TRBV6-5 and TRBJ1-1; D possibly corresponds to TRBD1 (6 bases). Germline V gives CDR1 MNHEY, CDR2 SVGAGI. This CDR3 is built from 16 residues. Trimming left V 0 bases short and J 3 bases short, with 14 bases between. This CDR3 reads CASSYSGEGGDTEAFF. CDR3 in DNA: TGTGCCAGCAGTTACTCGGGGGAGGGGGGGGACACTGAAGCTTTCTTT.

J is TRBJ2-7 and V is TRBV5-1, with 11 nucleotides matching TRBD2. In germline, CDR1 is SGHRS, CDR2 YFSETQ. J lost 4 bases, V lost 3 bases, and 9 bases had no gene match. CDR3 size: 16 residues. DNA of the CDR3: TGCGCCAGCAGCTGGACCTTAGCGGGAGGGTCGTACGAGCAGTACTTC. This sequence encodes CASSWTLAGGSYEQYF.